Below are 16 T cell receptor beta chains sequenced from a single sample in a study of blood T cell repertoires in COVID-19. TCRdb's copy holds only in-frame clones and misses some; the assay was immunoSEQ multiplex PCR. The data hold 200,000 to 250,000 clones, with about 90% observed a single time. Source material: PBMCs or T cells enriched from blood (not recorded which). Receptors originate from a young woman who had recovered from COVID-19.

The rearrangement links TRBV9 to TRBJ1-2; D gene uncertain. The ends were cut back, 0 bases at V and 5 bases at J, with 11 bases in the middle. From germline, CDR1 is SGDLS and CDR2 YYNGEE. The CDR3 spans 14 residues. The CDR3 spells CASSVEERGYGYTF. The DNA for the CDR3 is TGTGCCAGCAGCGTAGAAGAGAGAGGGTATGGCTACACCTTC. The full variable domain, completed using reference TRBV9 and TRBJ1-2, is DSGVTQTPKHLITATGQRVTLRCSPRSGDLSVYWYQQSLDQGLQFLIQYYNGEERAKGNILERFSAQQFPDLHSELNLSSLELGDSALYFCASSVEERGYGYTFGSGTRLTVV.

The chain has TRBV9 and TRBJ2-5, with D perhaps TRBD1 (5 bases). V shed 2 bases and J shed 6 bases, with 20 bases lying between them. CDR1 is SGDLS and CDR2 is YYNGEE in the germline V gene. The CDR3 extends over 16 amino acids. As DNA, the CDR3 is TGTGCCAGCAGCGTTGGACAAGTAGGCCCCTACCAGACCCAGTACTTC. Its translation is CASSVGQVGPYQTQYF. Together with reference TRBV9 and TRBJ2-5, the CDR3 gives the full variable domain: DSGVTQTPKHLITATGQRVTLRCSPRSGDLSVYWYQQSLDQGLQFLIQYYNGEERAKGNILERFSAQQFPDLHSELNLSSLELGDSALYFCASSVGQVGPYQTQYFGPGTRLLVL.

This chain links TRBV5-1 with TRBJ1-2, with 10 bases identical to TRBD1. Trimming took 3 bases from V and 4 from J; bases not matched to a gene: 6. From germline, CDR1 is SGHRS and CDR2 YFSETQ. This CDR3 region has 15 residues. For the CDR3, the DNA is TGCGCCAGCAGCTGGGAGACAGGGGGCGGCTATGGCTACACCTTC. It encodes CASSWETGGGYGYTF.

The rearrangement links TRBV9 to TRBJ1-1, with TRBD1 matching over 7 bases. V was pared by 4 bases and J by 4 bases, with 10 bases of the junction left unmatched. CDR1 is SGDLS and CDR2 is YYNGEE in the germline V gene. CDR3 size: 15 residues. Written as DNA, the CDR3 is TGTGCCAGCAGCATACAACAGGGGCTCGGCACTGAAGCTTTCTTT. It specifies CASSIQQGLGTEAFF.

This chain joins TRBV4-1 and TRBJ2-1; TRBD2 matches at 11 bases. Germline lookup yields CDR1 MGHRA and CDR2 YSYEKL. Germline trimming cut 0 bases from V and 4 bases from J; bases unmatched to any gene: 14. CDR3 length: 20 amino acids. This chain's CDR3 is CASSQDGVAGGPSWYNEQFF. CDR3 in DNA: TGCGCCAGCAGCCAAGATGGCGTAGCGGGGGGGCCCAGTTGGTACAATGAGCAGTTCTTC.

Notes on this clone: The same CDR3 is also encoded by other DNA sequences in this sample. V usage is TRBV18 and J usage is TRBJ2-2, with 8 nucleotides matching TRBD1. The V gene end was trimmed by 3 bases and the J gene end by 3 bases; junction bases not matched to a gene: 6. The CDR3 runs 16 residues. CDR1 is KGHSH and CDR2 is LQKENI in the germline V gene. The CDR3 DNA sequence: TGTGCCAGCTCACCCCCAGGACAGGGCTACACCGGGGAGCTGTTTTTT. Protein sequence: CASSPPGQGYTGELFF.

The rearrangement uses TRBV7-9 and TRBJ2-1, with a tentative D call TRBD2 (6 bases). V was trimmed by 3 bases and J by 13 bases, leaving 13 bases between them. CDR3 length equals 12 residues. Germline values: CDR1 SEHNR, CDR2 FQNEAQ (reference sequence). The CDR3 loop reads CASSFSDYPQFF. CDR3 nucleotides: TGTGCCAGCAGCTTTTCGGACTATCCCCAGTTCTTC. Using reference TRBV7-9 and TRBJ2-1 for the parts outside the CDR3, the full variable domain is DTGVSQNPRHKITKRGQNVTFRCDPISEHNRLYWYRQTLGQGPEFLTYFQNEAQLEKSRLLSDRFSAERPKGSFSTLEIQRTEQGDSAMYLCASSFSDYPQFFGPGTRLTVL.

The CDR3 DNA follows: TGCAGCGTTGAAGATCAGAGGACAGGGGACTATGGCTACACCTTC. Its translation: CSVEDQRTGDYGYTF. The chain is built from TRBV29-1 and TRBJ1-2, with 9 bases identical to TRBD1. V was clipped by 0 bases and J by 3 bases; unmatched bases: 5. CDR1 is SQVTM, CDR2 ANQGSEA, per germline. This CDR3 region has 15 residues.

This rearrangement joins TRBV7-3 to TRBJ2-5; 10 bases line up with TRBD1. The ends lost 5 bases at V and 5 bases at J; junction bases unmatched: 8. The V gene's germline CDR1 is SGHTA and CDR2 FQGTGA. The CDR3 has 15 amino acids. The CDR3 coding sequence is TGTGCCAGCAGCATCACGGGACAGGGGACGGAGACCCAGTACTTC. This sequence encodes CASSITGQGTETQYF.

This clone turned up a few times. The rearrangement uses TRBV6-4 and TRBJ2-2, with D possibly being TRBD1 (6 bases). The germline CDR1 and CDR2 sequences are MRHNA and SNTAGT. Trimming took 6 bases from V and 1 from J, leaving 9 bases between them. The CDR3 is made up of 14 amino acids. CDR3 nucleotides: TGTGCCAGCAGCCCGGGACAGAACACCGGGGAGCTGTTTTTT. Its protein is CASSPGQNTGELFF.

This chain links TRBV7-8 with TRBJ1-2, with 8 bases that match TRBD1. Unmatched junction bases numbered 9, after V lost 5 bases and J lost 4 bases. Germline CDR1 is SGHVS and CDR2 is FQNEAQ. There are 15 residues in the CDR3. CDR3 bases: TGTGCCAGCAGCCGAGATACAGGGGGGAGCTATGGCTACACCTTC. Its translation is CASSRDTGGSYGYTF.

The chain carries TRBV5-1 and TRBJ2-7; a possible D gene is TRBD2 (5 bases). The length of the CDR3 is 14 residues. V was clipped by 4 bases and J by 6 bases, with 17 bases between them. Germline values: CDR1 SGHRS, CDR2 YFSETQ. CDR3 loop: CASSPAQSRGEQYF. CDR3 nucleotides: TGCGCCAGCAGCCCCGCTCAAAGTCGGGGCGAGCAGTACTTC.

The J gene is TRBJ2-5, the V gene TRBV6-5; the D gene is possibly TRBD1 (6 bases). The V and J ends lost 3 bases and 5 bases respectively, with 16 bases between them. Germline values: CDR1 MNHEY, CDR2 SVGAGI. The CDR3 is 15 amino acids. CDR3 sequence (DNA): TGTGCCAGCAGTTATGGGTGGGGGCGCGGGGAGACCCAGTACTTC. Translation gives CASSYGWGRGETQYF.

The chain couples TRBV2 to TRBJ1-2; D gene unclear. CDR3 size: 14 residues. The V end was cut by 8 bases, the J end by 2 bases, with 15 bases between. Germline V gene lookup returns CDR1 SNHLY and CDR2 FYNNEI. The CDR3 region has the DNA TGTGCCAGCGGTACAGAAGTAGTAAACTATGGCTACACCTTC. It codes for CASGTEVVNYGYTF.

In DNA form, the CDR3 reads TGTGCCAGTAGTATAGCCACGCCAGGGGGAGTGAGCACTGAAGCTTTCTTT. Amino acid sequence: CASSIATPGGVSTEAFF. The rearrangement joins TRBV19 to TRBJ1-1, with 7 bases lining up with TRBD1. CDR3 length: 17 amino acids. Germline V lookup: CDR1 LNHDA, CDR2 SQIVND (reference sequence). J was trimmed by 4 bases and V by 1 base; bases with no gene match: 12. The full variable domain, its missing parts supplied by reference TRBV19 and TRBJ1-1, is DGGITQSPKYLFRKEGQNVTLSCEQNLNHDAMYWYRQDPGQGLRLIYYSQIVNDFQKGDIAEGYSVSREKKESFPLTVTSAQKNPTAFYLCASSIATPGGVSTEAFFGQGTRLTVV.

This chain joins TRBV7-2 and TRBJ1-2; a possible D gene is TRBD1 (5 bases). Trimming left V 4 bases short and J 8 bases short, with 14 bases between. Germline V gene data show CDR1 as SGHTA and CDR2 as FQGNSA. This CDR3 region has 13 residues. This CDR3 reads CASSWGDATGYTF. In nucleotides, the CDR3 is TGTGCCAGCAGCTGGGGGGACGCCACAGGCTACACCTTC.